This TCR beta chain was retrieved from a study of blood T cell repertoires in COVID-19. Overall study: Researchers got acute and convalescent COVID-19 samples from the United States, Italy and Spain.

As for this clone: This specimen includes other DNA sequences encoding the same CDR3.

V trimming: 5 bases; J trimming: 4 bases; junction bases outside the gene matches: 4. The CDR3 extends over 13 amino acids. Germline lookup yields CDR1 MNHEY and CDR2 SVGAGI. Living in 24 US areas, the participants were between about 18 and 90 years of age. The repertoire was sequenced with immunoSEQ multiplex PCR; TCRdb's copy has only in-frame clones and lacks some. The data contain some 390,000 clones, 85% to 90% of them seen just once; the ten biggest clones take up about 1.7%. The sequenced material came from PBMCs or T cells enriched from blood (not recorded which). This receptor was identified in a woman in her 30s who had recovered from COVID-19. This sequence joins TRBV6-5 and TRBJ1-2, with TRBD1 identical over 7 bases. The CDR3 protein is CASSRTGVYGYTF. The CDR3 DNA reads as TGTGCCAGCAGTCGAACAGGGGTCTATGGCTACACCTTC.